The T cell receptor beta chain described here comes from a study of PD-1 blockade in classical Hodgkin lymphoma. General study points: Baseline TCR diversity was reportedly lower in newly diagnosed patients than healthy donors. Individuals initiating nivolumab under 1 year after ASCT were excluded.

The ends were cut back, 6 bases at V and 2 bases at J, with 8 bases in the middle. The CDR3 is 14 residues long. CDR1 and CDR2 from the germline V gene are SNHLY and FYNNEI. The method was immunoSEQ multiplex PCR; TCRdb's version includes in-frame clones alone and lacks a portion of them. In the table there are tens of thousands of clones, roughly 80% of which are singletons. Each patient experienced a relapse that followed autologous stem cell transplantation, and brentuximab vedotin exposure varied. With regard to this clone: Its specificity is not known.

Sequencing used peripheral blood mononuclear cells (PBMCs), obtained before the second cycle of nivolumab. This rearrangement joins TRBV2 to TRBJ1-6; unclear D gene. The TCR originated in a human donor with classical Hodgkin lymphoma. As DNA, the CDR3 is TGTGCCAGCAGGATGAGTGCCTATAATTCACCCCTCCACTTT. Its translation is CASRMSAYNSPLHF.